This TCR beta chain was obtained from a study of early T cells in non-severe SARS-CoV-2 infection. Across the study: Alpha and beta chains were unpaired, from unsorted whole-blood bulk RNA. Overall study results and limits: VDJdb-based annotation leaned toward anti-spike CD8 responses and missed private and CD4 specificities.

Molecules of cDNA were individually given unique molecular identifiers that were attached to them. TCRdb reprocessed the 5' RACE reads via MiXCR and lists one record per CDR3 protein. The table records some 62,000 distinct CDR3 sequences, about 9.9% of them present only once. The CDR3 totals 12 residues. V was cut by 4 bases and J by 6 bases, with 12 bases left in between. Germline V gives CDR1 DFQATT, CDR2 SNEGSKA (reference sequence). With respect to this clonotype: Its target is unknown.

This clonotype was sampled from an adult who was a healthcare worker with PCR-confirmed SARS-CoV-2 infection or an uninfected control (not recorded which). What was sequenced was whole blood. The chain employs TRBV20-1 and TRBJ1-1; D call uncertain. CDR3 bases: TGCAGTGCTACATCCGGGAGCCCTGAAGCTTTCTTT. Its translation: CSATSGSPEAFF.